These 30 T cell receptor beta chains share one sample of origin, sequenced in a study of shared clonotypes between healthy human individuals. CD8 cells classed as naive were CD45RO-negative and positively selected for CCR7, excluding terminally differentiated effector memory CD45RA+ cells. The method was immunoSEQ multiplex PCR; TCRdb's version includes in-frame clones alone and lacks a portion of them. The table lists about 800,000 clones, about 96% of them singletons. The sequenced sample consisted of naive CD8+ T cells sorted from blood. The receptors derive from a man younger than 40 in good health.

V is TRBV7-9 and J is TRBJ2-1; D remains unclear. Between the trimmed V and J ends, which lost 5 bases and 5 bases, there was a span of 10 bases. This CDR3 comprises 13 residues. The germline V gene encodes CDR1 SEHNR and CDR2 FQNEAQ (reference sequence). This CDR3 reads CASSHLFDNEQFF. As DNA, the CDR3 is TGTGCCAGCAGCCACTTATTCGACAATGAGCAGTTCTTC.

The rearrangement joins TRBV10-3 to TRBJ2-1; 8 nucleotides align to TRBD2. Germline assignment: CDR1 ENHRY and CDR2 SYGVKD. CDR3 length: 14 amino acids. J lost 9 bases, V lost 4 bases, and 8 bases had no gene match. The CDR3: CAISVESGSGEQFF. CDR3 nucleotides: TGTGCCATCAGTGTCGAGAGCGGGAGTGGTGAGCAGTTCTTC.

The V call is TRBV7-3, the J call TRBJ2-2, with D possibly matching TRBD2 (7 bases). Germline V gene sequence: CDR1 SGHTA, CDR2 FQGTGA. V lost 7 bases, J lost 5 bases, and 20 bases lay in between. The CDR3 is 16 amino acids. The CDR3 bases are TGTGCCAGCAAACCGGGCCCGGGGGGCGGTACCGGGGAGCTGTTTTTT. Amino acids: CASKPGPGGGTGELFF.

The V and J genes are TRBV6-5 and TRBJ2-1; no clear D gene. The CDR3 runs 16 residues. V was clipped by 4 bases and J by 8 bases, with 21 bases between them. Germline V gives CDR1 MNHEY, CDR2 SVGAGI. In nucleotides, the CDR3 is TGTGCCAGCAGTTCTATTCCTTGGACGGACCAACATGAGCAGTTCTTC. Translated, it gives CASSSIPWTDQHEQFF.

The chain has TRBV28 and TRBJ1-2; no firm D call. The CDR3 has 15 amino acids. V lost 3 bases and J lost 2, with 13 bases in between. Germline V gene sequence: CDR1 MDHEN, CDR2 SYDVKM. The CDR3 region is CASSFFSEGNYGYTF. The CDR3 coding sequence is TGTGCCAGCAGTTTTTTCTCGGAAGGGAACTATGGCTACACCTTC.

J is TRBJ2-2 and V is TRBV10-2; no reliable D call. Germline V gene data show CDR1 as WSHSY and CDR2 as SAAADI. The V end was cut by 5 bases, the J end by 3 bases, with 13 bases between. This CDR3 region has 15 residues. Here the CDR3 reads CASSPVEPYTGELFF. The CDR3, as DNA: TGCGCCAGCAGTCCAGTGGAACCGTACACCGGGGAGCTGTTTTTT.

The chain employs TRBV29-1 and TRBJ2-3; either TRBD1 or TRBD2 may supply D (5 bases each). Trimming shortened V by 4 bases and J by 0 bases, and 11 bases separated the two germline ends. The CDR3 extends over 14 amino acids. Germline V gene data show CDR1 as SQVTM and CDR2 as ANQGSEA. The CDR3 DNA reads TGCAGCGTTGTTTGGGGACCCAGCACAGATACGCAGTATTTT. Protein: CSVVWGPSTDTQYF.

The chain has TRBV7-9 and TRBJ1-2, with a tentative D call TRBD1 (6 bases). V was trimmed by 4 bases and J by 7 bases, leaving 13 bases between them. Germline V gene sequence: CDR1 SEHNR, CDR2 FQNEAQ (reference sequence). This CDR3 spans 13 amino acids. The CDR3 protein is CASSSLQGTGYTF. In DNA form, the CDR3 reads TGTGCCAGCAGCTCTCTACAGGGTACTGGCTACACCTTC.

The chain couples TRBV27 to TRBJ2-1, with 9 bases lining up with TRBD1. Germline V gene lookup returns CDR1 MNHEY and CDR2 SMNVEV (reference sequence). V was pared by 3 bases and J by 7 bases, with 7 bases of the junction left unmatched. This CDR3 spans 15 amino acids. The CDR3 protein is CASSFYRGPMNEQFF. The CDR3 DNA sequence: TGTGCCAGCAGTTTCTACAGGGGGCCCATGAATGAGCAGTTCTTC.

The chain links TRBV7-9 to TRBJ2-2; 9 bases are a match to TRBD2. Trimming removed 3 bases from V and 7 bases from J; junction bases left unmatched: 15. This CDR3 has 18 amino acids. The germline V gene has CDR1 SEHNR and CDR2 FQNEAQ (reference sequence). The CDR3 DNA sequence: TGTGCCAGCAGCTTCCCGGTCGGGGCTAGCGGGATCGACGGGGAGCTGTTTTTT. This gives the protein CASSFPVGASGIDGELFF.

The chain has TRBV2 and TRBJ2-7; D uncertain. The CDR3 has 13 amino acids. The ends were cut back, 6 bases at V and 3 bases at J, with 12 bases in the middle. Germline CDR1 SNHLY, CDR2 FYNNEI. CDR3: CASRLVGRYEQYF. The CDR3 DNA reads TGTGCCAGCAGATTAGTCGGCCGCTACGAGCAGTACTTC.

The rearrangement uses TRBV9 and TRBJ2-1; D is unresolved. Between the trimmed V and J ends, which lost 4 bases and 0 bases, there was a span of 17 bases. Germline V gives CDR1 SGDLS, CDR2 YYNGEE. The CDR3 has 17 residues. The CDR3 coding sequence is TGTGCCAGCAGCTTCAATGAAGGCTACAGCTCCTACAATGAGCAGTTCTTC. It is translated as CASSFNEGYSSYNEQFF.

The rearrangement joins TRBV27 to TRBJ2-1, with D perhaps assigned TRBD1 or TRBD2 (6 bases each). V was cut by 2 bases and J by 5 bases, with 13 bases left in between. The V gene's germline CDR1 is MNHEY and CDR2 SMNVEV (reference sequence). CDR3 length: 15 amino acids. CDR3 in amino acids: CASSLVWGANNEQFF. In nucleotides, the CDR3 is TGTGCCAGCAGTTTAGTCTGGGGGGCCAACAATGAGCAGTTCTTC.

J is TRBJ1-1 and V is TRBV19, with D possibly TRBD1 on 5 matching bases. CDR1 is LNHDA, CDR2 SQIVND, per germline (reference sequence). The CDR3 length is 14 residues. V was pared by 10 bases and J by 3 bases, with 18 bases between. The CDR3 DNA reads TGTGCCACCCAGGGAGAGGGACCTTACACTGAAGCTTTCTTT. Protein product: CATQGEGPYTEAFF. Supplemented by reference TRBV19 and TRBJ1-1, the full variable domain reads DGGITQSPKYLFRKEGQNVTLSCEQNLNHDAMYWYRQDPGQGLRLIYYSQIVNDFQKGDIAEGYSVSREKKESFPLTVTSAQKNPTAFYLCATQGEGPYTEAFFGQGTRLTVV.

The CDR3 loop reads CASSLGLGIAKNIQYF. Here the CDR3 DNA reads TGTGCCAGCAGCTTGGGCCTTGGAATAGCCAAAAACATTCAGTACTTC. V gene TRBV5-6 combines with J gene TRBJ2-4; D gene ambiguous. The length of the CDR3 is 16 residues. The V gene's germline CDR1 is SGHDT and CDR2 YYEEEE. V gave up 0 bases and J gave up 0 bases, with 10 bases separating them.

The chain links TRBV28 to TRBJ2-1; possible D gene TRBD2, 7 bases. Trimming cost V 3 bases and J 0 bases, with 15 bases left between them. This CDR3 region has 17 residues. Germline V gene sequence: CDR1 MDHEN, CDR2 SYDVKM. Here the CDR3 reads CASSFMLADSSYNEQFF. The CDR3 DNA reads as TGTGCCAGCAGTTTTATGCTAGCGGACAGCTCCTACAATGAGCAGTTCTTC.

The V gene is TRBV14, the J gene TRBJ2-7, with D perhaps TRBD1 (6 bases). The CDR3 extends over 13 amino acids. Germline V gene lookup returns CDR1 SGHDN and CDR2 FVKESK. Trimming removed 6 bases at V and 0 bases at J, with 9 bases between. Here the CDR3 DNA reads TGTGCCAGCAGACCGGACAGCTCCTACGAGCAGTACTTC. This codes for CASRPDSSYEQYF.

The chain joins TRBV29-1 to TRBJ2-5, with unresolved D. This CDR3 has 13 amino acids. Trimming left V 7 bases short and J 2 bases short, with 14 bases between. The germline gives CDR1 SQVTM, CDR2 ANQGSEA. CDR3 in amino acids: CSAMPYDQETQYF. CDR3 nucleotide sequence: TGCAGCGCCATGCCCTACGATCAAGAGACCCAGTACTTC.

The CDR3 here is CASSSVGTETGFDEQYF. The CDR3 nucleotides are TGTGCCAGCAGCTCGGTCGGGACCGAGACAGGGTTTGACGAGCAGTACTTC. The chain uses TRBV5-5 and TRBJ2-7; 7 nucleotides line up with TRBD1. The germline V gene has CDR1 SGHKS and CDR2 YYEKEE (reference sequence). The junction had 17 bases not matched to a gene; V was cut back by 3 bases and J by 5 bases. The CDR3 is 17 residues long.

The chain has TRBV5-1 and TRBJ2-7; TRBD2 matches 8 bases. Germline values: CDR1 SGHRS, CDR2 YFSETQ. V was clipped by 4 bases and J by 1 base; unmatched bases: 7. CDR3 size: 15 residues. DNA for the CDR3: TGCGCCAGCAGCGGGATTAGCGGGATTTCCTACGAGCAGTACTTC. Translating it yields CASSGISGISYEQYF.

V usage is TRBV30 and J usage is TRBJ2-6, with D perhaps TRBD2 (6 bases). The CDR3 length is 14 residues. Trimming shortened V by 5 bases and J by 1 base, and 9 bases separated the two germline ends. Looked up from germline, CDR1 is GTSNPN and CDR2 is SVGIG (reference sequence). CDR3 protein: CAWEEGSGANVLTF. The CDR3 DNA sequence: TGTGCCTGGGAGGAGGGGTCTGGGGCCAACGTCCTGACTTTC.

The chain carries TRBV27 and TRBJ2-1; maybe TRBD2 (8 bases). The germline V gene encodes CDR1 MNHEY and CDR2 SMNVEV (reference sequence). V lost 11 bases, J lost 10 bases, and 18 bases lay in between. The CDR3 has 12 residues. For the CDR3, the DNA is TGTGCCTGTAGCGGGACAGTCGGCGAGCAGTTCTTC. It is translated as CACSGTVGEQFF.

The J gene is TRBJ1-5, the V gene TRBV27, with D perhaps TRBD1 (5 bases). Trimming took off 0 bases at V and 10 bases at J, with 16 bases between the two ends. CDR3 size: 15 residues. Per germline, CDR1 MNHEY and CDR2 SMNVEV (reference sequence). The CDR3 loop is CASSLSRASSRPQHF. The CDR3 DNA sequence: TGTGCCAGCAGTTTATCCAGGGCTAGTTCGCGACCCCAGCATTTT.

The chain links TRBV12-5 to TRBJ1-1, with D unclear. Germline V gene sequence: CDR1 LGHNT, CDR2 FRNRAP. This CDR3 comprises 17 residues. The V gene lost 0 bases and the J gene lost 3 bases, with 17 bases spanning the gap. In DNA form, the CDR3 reads TGTGCTAGTGGTTTGGTAATCCATCCCCGGATTGACACTGAAGCTTTCTTT. Residues: CASGLVIHPRIDTEAFF.

A note on this clone: Other DNA sequences from this sample encode an identical CDR3 as well. The chain links TRBV11-2 to TRBJ2-2; no definite D call. The CDR3 sequence is 12 residues long. The V gene's germline CDR1 is SGHAT and CDR2 FQNNGV. The V and J ends lost 3 bases and 5 bases respectively, with 4 bases between them. The CDR3 region is CASSLGTGELFF. The CDR3 nucleotides are TGTGCCAGCAGCTTGGGGACCGGGGAGCTGTTTTTT.

V and J are TRBV28 and TRBJ2-7; a possible D gene is TRBD2 (6 bases). The CDR3 runs 13 residues. The V end lost 4 bases, the J end lost 1 base, and 8 bases lay between the germline ends. Germline lookup yields CDR1 MDHEN and CDR2 SYDVKM. The CDR3: CASSWAGSYEQYF. The CDR3 coding sequence is TGTGCCAGCAGTTGGGCGGGGTCCTACGAGCAGTACTTC.

The rearrangement uses TRBV6-5 and TRBJ2-1, with no clear D. CDR3 length equals 13 residues. V was trimmed by 0 bases and J by 5 bases, leaving 5 bases between them. Germline V lookup: CDR1 MNHEY, CDR2 SVGAGI. The CDR3 reads CASSYSLNNEQFF. For the CDR3, the DNA is TGTGCCAGCAGTTACTCATTAAACAATGAGCAGTTCTTC.

This chain joins TRBV7-9 and TRBJ1-5, with D perhaps TRBD1 (5 bases). The CDR3 is made up of 14 amino acids. Looked up from germline, CDR1 is SEHNR and CDR2 is FQNEAQ (reference sequence). Trimming cost V 5 bases and J 7 bases, with 15 bases left between them. CDR3 DNA sequence: TGTGCCAGCAGCGCCGGGAGGGGAGGACAGCCCCAGCATTTT. This translates into CASSAGRGGQPQHF.

The rearrangement uses TRBV19 and TRBJ2-7, with D tentatively TRBD2 (6 bases). The ends were cut back, 3 bases at V and 7 bases at J, with 10 bases in the middle. Germline CDR1 reads LNHDA; CDR2 reads SQIVND (reference sequence). The CDR3 spans 12 residues. CDR3 nucleotides: TGTGCCAGTAGTATTGTGGGGAGGGAGCAGTACTTC. This translates into CASSIVGREQYF.

This clone appeared once. This chain uses TRBV4-1 with TRBJ2-7, with a tentative D call TRBD2 (5 bases). The V and J ends lost 0 bases and 5 bases respectively, with 14 bases between them. Germline V CDR1 and CDR2: MGHRA, YSYEKL. The CDR3 has 15 residues. CDR3 sequence: CASSQELSLGDEQYF. The CDR3 coding sequence is TGCGCCAGCAGCCAAGAATTATCACTCGGGGACGAGCAGTACTTC.